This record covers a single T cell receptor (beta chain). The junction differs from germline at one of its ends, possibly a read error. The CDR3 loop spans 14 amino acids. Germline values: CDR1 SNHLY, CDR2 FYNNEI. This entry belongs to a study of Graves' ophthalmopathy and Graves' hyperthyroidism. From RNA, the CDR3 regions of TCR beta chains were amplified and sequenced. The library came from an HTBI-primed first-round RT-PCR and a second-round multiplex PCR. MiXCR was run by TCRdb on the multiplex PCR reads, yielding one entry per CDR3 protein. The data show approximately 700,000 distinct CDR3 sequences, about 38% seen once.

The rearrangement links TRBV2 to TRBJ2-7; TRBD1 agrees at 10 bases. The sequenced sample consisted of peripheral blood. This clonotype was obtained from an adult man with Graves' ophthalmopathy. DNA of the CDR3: TGTGCCAGCAGTCCGGGACAGGGGACCTACGGGCAGTACTTC. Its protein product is CASSPGQGTYGQYF.